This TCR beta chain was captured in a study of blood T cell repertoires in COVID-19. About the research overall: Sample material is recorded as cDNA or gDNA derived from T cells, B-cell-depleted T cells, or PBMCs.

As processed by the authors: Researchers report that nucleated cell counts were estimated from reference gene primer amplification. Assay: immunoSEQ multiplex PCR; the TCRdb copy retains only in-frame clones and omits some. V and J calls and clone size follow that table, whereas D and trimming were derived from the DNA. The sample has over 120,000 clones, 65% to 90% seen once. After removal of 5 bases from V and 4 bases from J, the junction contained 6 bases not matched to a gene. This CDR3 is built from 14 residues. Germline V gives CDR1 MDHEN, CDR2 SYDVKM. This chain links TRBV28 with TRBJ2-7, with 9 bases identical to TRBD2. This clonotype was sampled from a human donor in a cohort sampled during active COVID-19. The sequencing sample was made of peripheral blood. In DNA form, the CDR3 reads TGTGCCAGCAGTATAGCGGGAGTGAGTTACGAGCAGTACTTC. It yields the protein CASSIAGVSYEQYF.